This entry lists 6 T cell receptor beta chains sequenced from one sample in a study of cytomegalovirus exposure and HLA in healthy donors (dated by TCRdb to the late 2010s). The protocol used for the library was the immunoSEQ multiplex PCR assay. For the multiplex PCR, a mixture combining 60 forward primers for TCR Vbeta segments and 13 reverse primers for TCR Jbeta segments was used. Not all clones reach the TCRdb copy of this immuneACCESS table, which keeps in-frame sequences only. Checked studies attribute under half of the gap to unresolved V genes and leave the rest unexplained. This sample holds some 150,000 clones; 65% to 90% were observed only once. The ten largest clones add up to more than 6.5% of the sample. Sequencing was performed on PBMCs. The receptor set was obtained from a woman in her fifties or sixties in good health and CMV-seropositive.

V gene TRBV4-3 combines with J gene TRBJ2-7; D is unresolved. Trimming cost V 0 bases and J 3 bases, with 6 bases left between them. Germline loops: CDR1 LGHNA, CDR2 YSLEER. The CDR3 length is 13 residues. CDR3 sequence (DNA): TGCGCCAGCAGCCAAGATCGCTACTACGAGCAGTACTTC. Its protein is CASSQDRYYEQYF.

This rearrangement joins TRBV5-1 to TRBJ2-2, with D possibly matching TRBD2 (5 bases). Trimming cost V 4 bases and J 4 bases, with 14 bases left between them. The CDR3 totals 15 residues. CDR1 SGHRS and CDR2 YFSETQ come from the germline V gene. This CDR3 is CASSHGRGSTGELFF. The CDR3, as DNA: TGCGCCAGCAGCCACGGACGGGGATCCACCGGGGAGCTGTTTTTT.

The chain links TRBV19 to TRBJ1-5, with D maybe TRBD1 (5 bases). CDR1 is LNHDA, CDR2 SQIVND, per germline (reference sequence). The CDR3 totals 19 residues. V lost 0 bases to trimming and J lost 1 base, with 19 bases between them. DNA of the CDR3: TGTGCCAGTAGTATAGATATTTCCGGGACTCGGGTAAGCAATCAGCCCCAGCATTTT. Its protein is CASSIDISGTRVSNQPQHF.

The sample holds a few counts of this clone. The V call is TRBV5-1, the J call TRBJ2-3; maybe TRBD2 (5 bases). Trimming pared 1 base from V and 6 bases from J, leaving 12 bases between. This CDR3 contains 14 residues. Germline V gene sequence: CDR1 SGHRS, CDR2 YFSETQ. The CDR3 loop is CASSLIRGSDTQYF. The CDR3 DNA follows: TGCGCCAGCAGCTTGATCCGGGGAAGTGATACGCAGTATTTT.

This clone appeared once. The rearrangement joins TRBV7-9 to TRBJ2-4, with D maybe TRBD1 (5 bases). This CDR3 region has 15 residues. The V end was cut by 1 base, the J end by 0 bases, with 7 bases between. Germline CDR1 is SEHNR and CDR2 is FQNEAQ (reference sequence). CDR3 in amino acids: CASSLVTGAKNIQYF. The CDR3 nucleotides read TGTGCCAGCAGCTTAGTTACAGGAGCCAAAAACATTCAGTACTTC.

The rearrangement links TRBV19 to TRBJ2-1, with 10 bases lining up with TRBD2. Germline V gene lookup returns CDR1 LNHDA and CDR2 SQIVND (reference sequence). CDR3 size: 15 residues. V lost 0 bases, J lost 4 bases, and 0 bases stayed unmatched. This chain's CDR3 is CASSIEAGGYNEQFF. The CDR3 DNA follows: TGTGCCAGTAGTATAGAAGCGGGGGGGTACAATGAGCAGTTCTTC.